This TCR beta chain originates from a study of OX40 agonist ivuxolimab in advanced cancers. Overall study context: The diagnoses of dose-escalation patients were hepatocellular carcinoma, melanoma, renal cell or head and neck cancer. Having had anti-PD-1, anti-PD-L1 or anti-CTLA-4 therapy before was allowed, and over 35% had some.

Measured with immunoSEQ multiplex PCR; TCRdb has only the in-frame clones, and not every one. Of 60,000 to 75,000 clones listed, around 88% are singletons. Points on this clone: As yet, its antigen is unknown.

V was pared by 2 bases and J by 5 bases, with 9 bases between. The CDR3 sequence is 13 residues long. Germline assignment: CDR1 LNHNV and CDR2 YYDKDF (reference sequence). Baseline, cycle 4 day 1, and cycle 7 day 1 were the blood sampling points. Study-wide findings and caveats: The antigen specificity of the peripheral T cells (those that were expanded) was not determined.

The rearrangement uses TRBV15 and TRBJ1-2; D is unclear. The clonotype comes from an adult with an advanced solid tumor such as melanoma, head and neck, liver or kidney cancer. The sequencing here drew on CD4+ or CD8+ T cells sorted from blood, taken in a trial of the OX40 agonist ivuxolimab. Written as DNA, the CDR3 is TGTGCCACCAGCAGACCTGCGGGATATGGCTACACCTTC. It is translated as CATSRPAGYGYTF. The full variable domain, completed using reference TRBV15 and TRBJ1-2, is DAMVIQNPRYQVTQFGKPVTLSCSQTLNHNVMYWYQQKSSQAPKLLFHYYDKDFNNEADTPDNFQSRRPNTSFCFLDIRSPGLGDTAMYLCATSRPAGYGYTFGSGTRLTVV.